This T cell receptor beta chain was documented in a study of T cell repertoires in cytomegalovirus infection. Study-level background: From public TCR beta signatures came an indication of both CMV infection and matching HLA type. The study's findings and limits: CMV-specific TCR beta clonotypes restricted by HLA-C were the ones dominating the ex vivo response. Carriers of CMV and the relevant HLA type were discriminated by public TCR beta frequency.

In TCRdb, the reads were re-called with MiXCR into one record per CDR3 protein. The sample lists roughly 720,000 distinct CDR3 sequences; approximately 40% were seen once. Comments on this clonotype: As yet, its antigen is unknown.

Germline-derived CDR1 and CDR2 are SGHRS and YFSETQ. The CDR3 totals 15 residues. The ends lost 3 bases at V and 2 bases at J; junction bases unmatched: 5. The clonotype comes from a human donor in good health (CMV status not recorded). Some clones in this sample may be carry-over from other donors' samples. The rearrangement joins TRBV5-1 to TRBJ2-1; TRBD1 agrees at 7 bases. Source material: PBMCs. The CDR3 DNA sequence: TGCGCCAGCAGCTCGGGACAGACTACCTACAATGAGCAGTTCTTC. It is translated as CASSSGQTTYNEQFF.